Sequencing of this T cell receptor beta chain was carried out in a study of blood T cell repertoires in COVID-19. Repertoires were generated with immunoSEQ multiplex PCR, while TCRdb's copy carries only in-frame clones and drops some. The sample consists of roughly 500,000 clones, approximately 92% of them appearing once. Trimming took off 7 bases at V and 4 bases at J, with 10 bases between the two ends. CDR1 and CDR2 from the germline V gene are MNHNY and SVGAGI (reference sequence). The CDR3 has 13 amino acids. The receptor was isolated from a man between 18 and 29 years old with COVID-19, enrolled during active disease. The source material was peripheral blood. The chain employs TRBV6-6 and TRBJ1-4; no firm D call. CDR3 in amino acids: CASTSRGNEKLFF. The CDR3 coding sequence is TGTGCCAGCACGTCCCGGGGTAATGAAAAACTGTTTTTT.